This T cell receptor (beta chain) was identified during a study of T cell repertoires in cytomegalovirus infection. Study overall: Signatures in public TCR beta sequences pointed to both CMV infection and matching HLA type.

The germline gives CDR1 SGHVS, CDR2 FQNEAQ. This CDR3 contains 13 residues. The J segment lost 6 bases and the V segment lost 3 bases, leaving 2 bases of the junction unmatched. MiXCR, applied by TCRdb to the reads, yields one record per CDR3 protein. The sample carries roughly 990,000 distinct CDR3 sequences, around 30% recorded once. This clonotype has at least ten counts. Its antigen is not identified. General study points: Within the response measured ex vivo, HLA-C-restricted CMV-specific TCR beta clonotypes were dominant. Accumulated public TCR beta family frequency recognized individuals carrying CMV together with the relevant HLA.

This specimen was cultured CD8+ T cells from PBMCs, taken from culture after CMV antigen stimulation. This clonotype originated in a human donor in good health (CMV status not recorded). Some clones in this sample may be carry-over from other donors' samples. V and J are TRBV7-8 and TRBJ1-1, with 9 bases that match TRBD1. The CDR3 nucleotides read TGTGCCAGCAGCTTGAGACAGGGGGCTGAAGCTTTCTTT. Protein product: CASSLRQGAEAFF. The full variable domain, its missing parts supplied by reference TRBV7-8 and TRBJ1-1, is GAGVSQSPRYKVAKRGQDVALRCDPISGHVSLFWYQQALGQGPEFLTYFQNEAQLDKSGLPSDRFFAERPEGSVSTLKIQRTQQEDSAVYLCASSLRQGAEAFFGQGTRLTVV.